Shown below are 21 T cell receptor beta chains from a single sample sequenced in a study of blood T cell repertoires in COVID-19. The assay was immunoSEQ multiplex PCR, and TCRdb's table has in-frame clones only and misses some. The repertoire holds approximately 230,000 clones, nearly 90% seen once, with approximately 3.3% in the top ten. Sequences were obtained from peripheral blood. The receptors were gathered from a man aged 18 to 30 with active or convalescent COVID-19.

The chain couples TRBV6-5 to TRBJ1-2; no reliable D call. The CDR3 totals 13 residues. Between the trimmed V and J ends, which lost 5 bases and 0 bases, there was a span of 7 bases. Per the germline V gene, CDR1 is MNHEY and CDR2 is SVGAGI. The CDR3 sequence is CASSRSSNYGYTF. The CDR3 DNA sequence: TGTGCCAGCAGTAGGAGTTCTAACTATGGCTACACCTTC.

The CDR3 region has the DNA TGCGCCAGCAGCTTGCGGACGGGGGCCGGGGAGCTGTTTTTT. Amino acid sequence: CASSLRTGAGELFF. The chain is built from TRBV5-1 and TRBJ2-2, with D maybe TRBD2 (6 bases). The CDR3 totals 14 residues. Trimming left V 1 base short and J 6 bases short, with 10 bases between. Germline V gives CDR1 SGHRS, CDR2 YFSETQ. Based on the CDR3 plus reference TRBV5-1 and TRBJ2-2, the full variable domain is KAGVTQTPRYLIKTRGQQVTLSCSPISGHRSVSWYQQTPGQGLQFLFEYFSETQRNKGNFPGRFSGRQFSNSRSEMNVSTLELGDSALYLCASSLRTGAGELFFGEGSRLTVL.

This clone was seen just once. The CDR3 nucleotides read TGCGCCAGCAGCCAAGGATTCGGTAGCACAGATACGCAGTATTTT. Translating it yields CASSQGFGSTDTQYF. V usage is TRBV4-1 and J usage is TRBJ2-3; D remains ambiguous. CDR3 size: 15 residues. Germline V lookup: CDR1 MGHRA, CDR2 YSYEKL. V lost 1 base to trimming and J lost 0 bases, with 8 bases between them.

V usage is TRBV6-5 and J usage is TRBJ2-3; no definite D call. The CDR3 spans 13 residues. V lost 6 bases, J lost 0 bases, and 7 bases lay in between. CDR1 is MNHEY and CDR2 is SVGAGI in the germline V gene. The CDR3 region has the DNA TGTGCCAGCAGCCACGGGAGCACAGATACGCAGTATTTT. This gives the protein CASSHGSTDTQYF.

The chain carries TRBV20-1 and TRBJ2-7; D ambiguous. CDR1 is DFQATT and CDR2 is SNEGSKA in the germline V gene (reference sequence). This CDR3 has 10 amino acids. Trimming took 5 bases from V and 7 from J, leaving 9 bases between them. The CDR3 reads CSADSEEQYF. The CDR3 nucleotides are TGCAGTGCTGACTCGGAAGAGCAGTACTTC.

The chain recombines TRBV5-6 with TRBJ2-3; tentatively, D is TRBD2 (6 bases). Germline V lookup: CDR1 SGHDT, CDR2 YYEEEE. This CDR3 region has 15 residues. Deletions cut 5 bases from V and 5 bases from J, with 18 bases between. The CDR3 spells CASRNHGGAVDTQYF. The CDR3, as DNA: TGTGCCAGCAGGAATCATGGAGGGGCGGTAGATACGCAGTATTTT.

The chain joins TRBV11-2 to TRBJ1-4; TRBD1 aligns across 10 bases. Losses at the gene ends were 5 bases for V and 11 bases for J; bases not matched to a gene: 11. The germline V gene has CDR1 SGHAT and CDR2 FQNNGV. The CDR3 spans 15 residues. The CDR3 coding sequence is TGTGCCAGCAGCGAGGACAGGGGGAGACTGGGTAAACTGTTTTTT. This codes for CASSEDRGRLGKLFF.

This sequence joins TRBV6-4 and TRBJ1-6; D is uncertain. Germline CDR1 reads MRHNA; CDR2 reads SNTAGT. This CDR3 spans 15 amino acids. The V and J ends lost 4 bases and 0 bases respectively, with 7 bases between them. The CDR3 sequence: CASSASSSYNSPLHF. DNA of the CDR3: TGTGCCAGCAGTGCTTCCTCCTCCTATAATTCACCCCTCCACTTT.

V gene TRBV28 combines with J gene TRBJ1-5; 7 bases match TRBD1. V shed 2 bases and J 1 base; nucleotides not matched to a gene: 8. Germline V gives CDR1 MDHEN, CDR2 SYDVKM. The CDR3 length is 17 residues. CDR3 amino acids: CASSLDRVGWSNQPQHF. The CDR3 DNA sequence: TGTGCCAGCAGTTTAGACAGGGTAGGATGGAGCAATCAGCCCCAGCATTTT.

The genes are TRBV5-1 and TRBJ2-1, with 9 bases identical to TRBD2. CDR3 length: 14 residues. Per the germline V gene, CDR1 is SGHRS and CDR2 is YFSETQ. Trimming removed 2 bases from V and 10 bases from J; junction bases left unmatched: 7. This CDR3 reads CASSFSSGTQEQFF. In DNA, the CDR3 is TGCGCCAGCAGCTTTTCTAGCGGGACTCAGGAGCAGTTCTTC.

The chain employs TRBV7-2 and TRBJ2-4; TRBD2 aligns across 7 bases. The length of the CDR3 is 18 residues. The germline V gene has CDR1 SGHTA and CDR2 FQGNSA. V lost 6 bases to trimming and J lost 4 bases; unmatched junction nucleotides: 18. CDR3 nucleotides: TGTGCCAGCAGATCGCCCTCAGTAGGCGGGAGATGGAAAAACATTCAGTACTTC. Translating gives CASRSPSVGGRWKNIQYF.

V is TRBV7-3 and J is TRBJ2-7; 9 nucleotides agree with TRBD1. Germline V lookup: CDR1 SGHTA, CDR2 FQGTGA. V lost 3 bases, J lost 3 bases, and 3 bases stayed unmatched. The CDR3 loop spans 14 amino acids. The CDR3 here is CASSLGQGYYEQYF. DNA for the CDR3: TGTGCCAGCAGCTTGGGACAGGGTTACTACGAGCAGTACTTC.

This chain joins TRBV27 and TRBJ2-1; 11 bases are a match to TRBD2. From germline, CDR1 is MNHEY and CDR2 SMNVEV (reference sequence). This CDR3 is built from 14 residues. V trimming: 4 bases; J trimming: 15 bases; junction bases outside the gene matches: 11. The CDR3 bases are TGTGCCAGCAGTTGGGGGCTAGCGGGAGGTCATCGGTTCTTC. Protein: CASSWGLAGGHRFF.

CDR3 in amino acids: CASSQGENTEAFF. CDR3 bases: TGTGCCAGCAGCCAAGGGGAGAACACTGAAGCTTTCTTT. This rearrangement joins TRBV6-4 to TRBJ1-1, with D possibly matching TRBD1 (5 bases). V gave up 6 bases and J gave up 1 base, with 9 bases separating them. CDR1 and CDR2 (germline): MRHNA, SNTAGT. The CDR3 contains 13 residues.

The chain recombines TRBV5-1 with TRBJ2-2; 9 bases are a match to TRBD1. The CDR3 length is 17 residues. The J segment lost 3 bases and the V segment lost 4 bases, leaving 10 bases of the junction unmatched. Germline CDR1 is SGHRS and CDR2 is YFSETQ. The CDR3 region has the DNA TGCGCCAGCAGCCCGCCGGGACAGGGTTTTGACACCGGGGAGCTGTTTTTT. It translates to CASSPPGQGFDTGELFF.

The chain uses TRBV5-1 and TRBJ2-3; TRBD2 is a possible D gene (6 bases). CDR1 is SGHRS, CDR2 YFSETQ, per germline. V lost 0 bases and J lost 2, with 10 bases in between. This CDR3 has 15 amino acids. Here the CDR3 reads CASSLGGLDTDTQYF. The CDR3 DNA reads TGCGCCAGCAGCTTGGGGGGACTTGACACAGATACGCAGTATTTT.

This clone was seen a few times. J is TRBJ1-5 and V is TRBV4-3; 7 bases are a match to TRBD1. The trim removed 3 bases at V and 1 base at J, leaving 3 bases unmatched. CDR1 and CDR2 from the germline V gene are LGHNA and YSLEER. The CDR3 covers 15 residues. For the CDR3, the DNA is TGCGCCAGCAGCCAGCTGACAGGGAGCAATCAGCCCCAGCATTTT. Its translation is CASSQLTGSNQPQHF.

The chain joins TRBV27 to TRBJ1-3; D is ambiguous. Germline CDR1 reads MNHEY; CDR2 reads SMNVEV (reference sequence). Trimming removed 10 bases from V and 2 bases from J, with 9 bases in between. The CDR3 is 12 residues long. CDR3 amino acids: CATRGPGNTIYF. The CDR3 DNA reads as TGTGCCACCCGGGGTCCTGGAAACACCATATATTTT.

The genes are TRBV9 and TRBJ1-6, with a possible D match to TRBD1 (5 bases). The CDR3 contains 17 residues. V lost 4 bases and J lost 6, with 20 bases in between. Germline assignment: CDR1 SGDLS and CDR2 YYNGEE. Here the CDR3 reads CASSLPPGEGSNSPLHF. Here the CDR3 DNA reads TGTGCCAGCAGCTTGCCTCCGGGAGAGGGGTCTAATTCACCCCTCCACTTT. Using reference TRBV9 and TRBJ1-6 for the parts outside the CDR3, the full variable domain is DSGVTQTPKHLITATGQRVTLRCSPRSGDLSVYWYQQSLDQGLQFLIQYYNGEERAKGNILERFSAQQFPDLHSELNLSSLELGDSALYFCASSLPPGEGSNSPLHFGNGTRLTVT.

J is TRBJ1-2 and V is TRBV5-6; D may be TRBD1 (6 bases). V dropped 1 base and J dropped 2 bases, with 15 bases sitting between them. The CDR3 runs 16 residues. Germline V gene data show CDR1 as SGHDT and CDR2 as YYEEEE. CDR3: CASSLRGGSYNYGYTF. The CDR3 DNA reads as TGTGCCAGCAGCTTGAGGGGGGGATCCTACAACTATGGCTACACCTTC.

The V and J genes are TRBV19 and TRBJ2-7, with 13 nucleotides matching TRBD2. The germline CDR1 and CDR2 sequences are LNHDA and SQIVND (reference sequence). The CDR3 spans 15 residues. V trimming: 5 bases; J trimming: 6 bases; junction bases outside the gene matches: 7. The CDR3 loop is CASSPGLAGVSEQYF. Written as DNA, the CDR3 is TGTGCCAGTAGTCCCGGACTAGCGGGAGTGAGCGAGCAGTACTTC.